Presented here are 3 T cell receptor beta chains from one specimen sequenced in a study of blood T cell repertoires in COVID-19. TCRdb keeps only in-frame clones here, not all; method: immunoSEQ multiplex PCR. The data hold around 470,000 clones, with approximately 92% observed a single time. The sequencing input was peripheral blood. Every receptor here comes from a man between 18 and 29 years old with COVID-19, enrolled during active disease.

This clone was detected only once. The rearrangement joins TRBV2 to TRBJ1-1; 7 positions agree with TRBD1. This CDR3 contains 12 residues. Germline V gene sequence: CDR1 SNHLY, CDR2 FYNNEI. V was clipped by 11 bases and J by 0 bases; unmatched bases: 3. The CDR3 DNA reads as TGTGCCGAACAGGGGTTGAACACTGAAGCTTTCTTT. This gives the protein CAEQGLNTEAFF.

The chain links TRBV19 to TRBJ2-3, with D tentatively TRBD2 (5 bases). Per the germline V gene, CDR1 is LNHDA and CDR2 is SQIVND (reference sequence). V lost 9 bases, J lost 5 bases, and 15 bases lay in between. The CDR3 runs to 13 residues. DNA of the CDR3: TGTGCCAGCGGGATTGTTGGTGGAGATACGCAGTATTTT. It codes for CASGIVGGDTQYF.

This clone showed up just once. The rearrangement uses TRBV4-1 and TRBJ2-7, with 7 bases identical to TRBD1. CDR3 length equals 15 residues. Germline values: CDR1 MGHRA, CDR2 YSYEKL. The J segment lost 3 bases and the V segment lost 1 base, leaving 6 bases of the junction unmatched. For the CDR3, the DNA is TGCGCCAGCAGCCAAGTCGACAGGGTGGACTACGAGCAGTACTTC. Its protein is CASSQVDRVDYEQYF.